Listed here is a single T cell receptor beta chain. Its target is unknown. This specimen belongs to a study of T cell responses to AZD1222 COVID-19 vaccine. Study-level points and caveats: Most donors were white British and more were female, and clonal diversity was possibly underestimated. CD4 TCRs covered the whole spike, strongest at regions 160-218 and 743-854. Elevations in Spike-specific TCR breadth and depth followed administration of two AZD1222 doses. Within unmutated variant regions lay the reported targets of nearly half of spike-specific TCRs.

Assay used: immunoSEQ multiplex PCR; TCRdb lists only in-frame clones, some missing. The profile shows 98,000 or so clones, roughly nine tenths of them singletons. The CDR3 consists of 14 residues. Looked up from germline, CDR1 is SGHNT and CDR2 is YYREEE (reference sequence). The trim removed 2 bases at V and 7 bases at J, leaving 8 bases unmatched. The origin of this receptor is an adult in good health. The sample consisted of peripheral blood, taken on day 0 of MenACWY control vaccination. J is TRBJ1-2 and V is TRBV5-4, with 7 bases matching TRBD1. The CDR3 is CASSFAGGGRGYTF. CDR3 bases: TGTGCCAGCAGCTTTGCAGGGGGGGGCCGTGGCTACACCTTC.